This T cell receptor (beta chain) derives from a study of response to subunit inactivated influenza vaccine. The CDR3 is 14 amino acids. CDR1 DFQATT and CDR2 SNEGSKA come from the germline V gene (reference sequence). V lost 6 bases and J lost 7, with 19 bases in between. TCRdb reprocessed the RT-PCR reads with MiXCR, giving one entry per CDR3 protein. The repertoire consists of about 540,000 distinct CDR3 sequences, with approximately 20% occurring once and the leading ten covering approximately 3%. This sample was also put to use in a study of T cells expressing NK-cell markers. In that study: The cDNA for TCR beta came from 5'RACE template switching with UMIs. Among CD8+ T cells from about 6 donors, dominant NKG2C+ clonotypes accounted for roughly 1.0-7.0%.

Specimen: CD4+ T cells sorted from PBMCs, collected about 11 days after vaccination. This clonotype was obtained from a man in his fifties or sixties who received an inactivated influenza vaccine. V and J are TRBV20-1 and TRBJ2-1, with D perhaps matching TRBD2 (5 bases). This chain's CDR3 is CSAVVNLAPNEQFF. The CDR3 DNA follows: TGCAGTGCGGTAGTGAATTTAGCGCCAAATGAGCAGTTCTTC.